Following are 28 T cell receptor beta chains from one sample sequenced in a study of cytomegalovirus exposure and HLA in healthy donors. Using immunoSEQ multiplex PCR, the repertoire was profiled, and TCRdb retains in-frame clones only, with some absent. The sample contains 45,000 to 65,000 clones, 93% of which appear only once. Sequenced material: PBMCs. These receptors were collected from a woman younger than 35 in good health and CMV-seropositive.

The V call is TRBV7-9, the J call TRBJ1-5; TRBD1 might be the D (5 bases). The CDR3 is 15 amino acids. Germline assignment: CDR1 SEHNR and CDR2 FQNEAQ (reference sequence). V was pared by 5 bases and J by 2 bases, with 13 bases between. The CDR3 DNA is TGTGCCAGCAGCCGGGGGGGAAGTGGCAATCAGCCCCAGCATTTT. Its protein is CASSRGGSGNQPQHF.

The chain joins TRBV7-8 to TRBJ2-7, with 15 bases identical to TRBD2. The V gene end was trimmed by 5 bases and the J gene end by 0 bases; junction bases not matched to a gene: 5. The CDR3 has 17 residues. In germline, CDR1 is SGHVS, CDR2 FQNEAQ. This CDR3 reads CASSKGTSGGYSYEQYF. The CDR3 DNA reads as TGTGCCAGCAGCAAGGGGACTAGCGGGGGGTACTCCTACGAGCAGTACTTC.

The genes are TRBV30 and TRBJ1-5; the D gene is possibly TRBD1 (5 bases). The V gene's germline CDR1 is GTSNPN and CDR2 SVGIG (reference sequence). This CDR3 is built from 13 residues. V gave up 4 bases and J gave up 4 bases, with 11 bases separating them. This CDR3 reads CAWTSGWNQPQHF. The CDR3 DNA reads TGTGCCTGGACCTCAGGGTGGAATCAGCCCCAGCATTTT.

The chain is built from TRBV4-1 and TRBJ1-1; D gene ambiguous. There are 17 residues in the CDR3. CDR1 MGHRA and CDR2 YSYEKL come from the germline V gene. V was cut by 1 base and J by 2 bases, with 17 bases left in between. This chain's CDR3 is CASSQGVASPFNTEAFF. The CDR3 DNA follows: TGCGCCAGCAGCCAAGGGGTAGCATCTCCTTTCAACACTGAAGCTTTCTTT.

CDR3: CASSDGSGGPDTQYF. Written as DNA, the CDR3 is TGTGCCAGCAGTGACGGTAGCGGGGGTCCAGATACGCAGTATTTT. V usage is TRBV6-4 and J usage is TRBJ2-3; 9 nucleotides align to TRBD2. The germline CDR1 and CDR2 sequences are MRHNA and SNTAGT. This CDR3 is 15 amino acids long. Trimming at V came to 2 bases and at J to 4 bases, leaving 4 bases not matched to a gene.

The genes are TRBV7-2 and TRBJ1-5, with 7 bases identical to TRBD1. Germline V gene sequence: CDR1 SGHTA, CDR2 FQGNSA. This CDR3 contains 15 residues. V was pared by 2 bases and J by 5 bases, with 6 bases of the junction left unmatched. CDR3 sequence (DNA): TGTGCCAGCAGCTTAAACAGGGGACTCGATCAGCCCCAGCATTTT. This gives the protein CASSLNRGLDQPQHF.

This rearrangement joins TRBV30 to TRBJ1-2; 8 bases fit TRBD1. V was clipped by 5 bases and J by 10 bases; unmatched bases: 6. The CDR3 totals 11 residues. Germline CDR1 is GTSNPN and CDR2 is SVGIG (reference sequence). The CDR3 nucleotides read TGTGCCTGGGATGGGACAGGTACCTACACCTTC. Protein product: CAWDGTGTYTF.

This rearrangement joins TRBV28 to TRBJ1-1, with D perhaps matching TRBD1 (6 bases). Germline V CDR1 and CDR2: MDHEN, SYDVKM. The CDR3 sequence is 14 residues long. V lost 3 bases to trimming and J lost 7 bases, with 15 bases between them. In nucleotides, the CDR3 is TGTGCCAGCAGTTTGGGCGGCATAGGGGGTGAAGCTTTCTTT. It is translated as CASSLGGIGGEAFF.

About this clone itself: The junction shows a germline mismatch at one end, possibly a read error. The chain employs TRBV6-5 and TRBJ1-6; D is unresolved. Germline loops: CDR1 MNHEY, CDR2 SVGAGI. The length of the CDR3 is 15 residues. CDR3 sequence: CASRNGKRANSPPHF. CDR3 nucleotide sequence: TGTGCCAGCAGGAACGGGAAGCGGGCGAATTCACCCCCCCACTTT.

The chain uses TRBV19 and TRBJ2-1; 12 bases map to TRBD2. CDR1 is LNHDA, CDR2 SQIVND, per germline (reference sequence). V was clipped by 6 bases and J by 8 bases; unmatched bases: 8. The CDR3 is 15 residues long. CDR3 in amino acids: CASSPGASGGDEQFF. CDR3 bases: TGTGCCAGTAGCCCAGGGGCTAGCGGGGGGGATGAGCAGTTCTTC. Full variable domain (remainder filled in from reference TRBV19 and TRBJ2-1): DGGITQSPKYLFRKEGQNVTLSCEQNLNHDAMYWYRQDPGQGLRLIYYSQIVNDFQKGDIAEGYSVSREKKESFPLTVTSAQKNPTAFYLCASSPGASGGDEQFFGPGTRLTVL.

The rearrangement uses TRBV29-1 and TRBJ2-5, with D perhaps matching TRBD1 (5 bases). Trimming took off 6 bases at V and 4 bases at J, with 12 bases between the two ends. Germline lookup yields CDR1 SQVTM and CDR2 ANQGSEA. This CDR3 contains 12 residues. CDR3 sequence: CSVRVLGETQYF. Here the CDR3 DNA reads TGCAGCGTCAGGGTTCTGGGAGAGACCCAGTACTTC.

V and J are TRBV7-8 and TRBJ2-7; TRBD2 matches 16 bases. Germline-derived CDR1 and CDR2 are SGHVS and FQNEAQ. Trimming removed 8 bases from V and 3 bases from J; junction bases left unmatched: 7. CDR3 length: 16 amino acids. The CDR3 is CASQPGLAGGLYEQYF. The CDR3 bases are TGTGCCAGCCAGCCGGGACTAGCGGGGGGGCTCTACGAGCAGTACTTC. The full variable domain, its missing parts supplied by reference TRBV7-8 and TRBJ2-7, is GAGVSQSPRYKVAKRGQDVALRCDPISGHVSLFWYQQALGQGPEFLTYFQNEAQLDKSGLPSDRFFAERPEGSVSTLKIQRTQQEDSAVYLCASQPGLAGGLYEQYFGPGTRLTVT.

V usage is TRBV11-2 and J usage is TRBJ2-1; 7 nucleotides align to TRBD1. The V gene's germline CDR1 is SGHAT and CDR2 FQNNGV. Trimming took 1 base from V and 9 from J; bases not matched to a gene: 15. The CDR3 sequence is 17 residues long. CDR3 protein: CASSLVTPRTGEFEQFF. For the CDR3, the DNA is TGTGCCAGCAGCTTAGTTACCCCTCGGACAGGAGAATTTGAGCAGTTCTTC.

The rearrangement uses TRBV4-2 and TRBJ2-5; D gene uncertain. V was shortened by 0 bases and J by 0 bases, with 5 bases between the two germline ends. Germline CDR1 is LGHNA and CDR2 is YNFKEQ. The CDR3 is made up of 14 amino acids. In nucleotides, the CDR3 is TGTGCCAGCAGCCAAGAGACTTACCAAGAGACCCAGTACTTC. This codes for CASSQETYQETQYF.

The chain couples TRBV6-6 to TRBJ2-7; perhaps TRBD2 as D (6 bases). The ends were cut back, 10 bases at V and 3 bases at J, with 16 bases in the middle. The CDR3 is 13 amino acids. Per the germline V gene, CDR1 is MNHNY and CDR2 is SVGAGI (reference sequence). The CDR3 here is CATAPRGNYEQYF. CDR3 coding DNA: TGTGCCACCGCCCCTCGGGGGAACTACGAGCAGTACTTC.

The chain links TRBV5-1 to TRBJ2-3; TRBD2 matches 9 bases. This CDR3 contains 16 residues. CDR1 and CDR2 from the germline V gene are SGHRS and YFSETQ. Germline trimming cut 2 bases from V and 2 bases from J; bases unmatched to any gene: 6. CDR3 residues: CASSFSGGGNTDTQYF. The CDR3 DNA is TGCGCCAGCAGCTTTAGCGGGGGAGGGAACACAGATACGCAGTATTTT.

CDR3 coding DNA: TGTGCCAGCAGCGGACCGGGACAGTCCGTAGGCACCGGGGAGCTGTTTTTT. Residues: CASSGPGQSVGTGELFF. The chain recombines TRBV9 with TRBJ2-2; 7 bases align to TRBD1. Germline V lookup: CDR1 SGDLS, CDR2 YYNGEE. Trimming removed 3 bases from V and 4 bases from J; junction bases left unmatched: 12. The CDR3 covers 17 residues.

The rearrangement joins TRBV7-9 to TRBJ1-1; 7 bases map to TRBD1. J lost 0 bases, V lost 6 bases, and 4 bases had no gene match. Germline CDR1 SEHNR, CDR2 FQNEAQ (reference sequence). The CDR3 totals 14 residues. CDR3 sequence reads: CASRVDRLNTEAFF. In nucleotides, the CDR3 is TGTGCCAGCAGAGTGGACAGGTTGAACACTGAAGCTTTCTTT.

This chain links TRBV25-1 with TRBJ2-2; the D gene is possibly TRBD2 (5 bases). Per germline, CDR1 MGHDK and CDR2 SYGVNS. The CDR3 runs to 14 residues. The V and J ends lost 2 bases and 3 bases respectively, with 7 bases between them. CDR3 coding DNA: TGTGCCAGCAGTGAAGCCGGGGACACCGGGGAGCTGTTTTTT. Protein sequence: CASSEAGDTGELFF.

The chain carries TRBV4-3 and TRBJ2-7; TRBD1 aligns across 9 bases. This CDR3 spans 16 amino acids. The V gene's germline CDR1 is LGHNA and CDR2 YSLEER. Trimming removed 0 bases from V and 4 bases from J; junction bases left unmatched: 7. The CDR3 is CASSQDRQGEAYEQYF. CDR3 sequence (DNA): TGCGCCAGCAGCCAAGATAGACAGGGGGAGGCTTACGAGCAGTACTTC.

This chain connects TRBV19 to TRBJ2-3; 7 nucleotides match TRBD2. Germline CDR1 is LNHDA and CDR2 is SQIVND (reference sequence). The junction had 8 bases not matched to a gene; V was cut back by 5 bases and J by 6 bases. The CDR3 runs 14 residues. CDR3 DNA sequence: TGTGCCAGTAGTCCGCTGACTAGCATGGATACGCAGTATTTT. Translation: CASSPLTSMDTQYF.

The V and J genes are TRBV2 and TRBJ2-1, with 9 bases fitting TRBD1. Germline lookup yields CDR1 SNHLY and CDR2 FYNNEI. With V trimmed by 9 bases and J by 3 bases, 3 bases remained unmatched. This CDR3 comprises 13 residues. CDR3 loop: CARRTGVYNEQFF. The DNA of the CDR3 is TGTGCCAGGCGGACAGGGGTCTACAATGAGCAGTTCTTC.

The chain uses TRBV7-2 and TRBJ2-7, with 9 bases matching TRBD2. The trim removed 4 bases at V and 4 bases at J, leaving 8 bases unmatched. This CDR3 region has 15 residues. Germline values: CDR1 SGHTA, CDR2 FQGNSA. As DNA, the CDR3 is TGTGCCAGCAGCTACAAAAGCGGGGGGTTTTACGAGCAGTACTTC. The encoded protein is CASSYKSGGFYEQYF.

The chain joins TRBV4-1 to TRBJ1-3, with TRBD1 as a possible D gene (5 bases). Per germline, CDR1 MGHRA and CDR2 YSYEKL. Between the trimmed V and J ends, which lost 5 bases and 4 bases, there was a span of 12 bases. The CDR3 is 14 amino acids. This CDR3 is CASSLTELGNTIYF. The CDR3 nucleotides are TGCGCCAGCAGCTTGACAGAGCTCGGAAACACCATATATTTT.

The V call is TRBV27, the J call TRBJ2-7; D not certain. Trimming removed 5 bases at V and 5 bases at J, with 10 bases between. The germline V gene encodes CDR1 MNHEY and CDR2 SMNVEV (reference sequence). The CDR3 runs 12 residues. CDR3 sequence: CASSVSPHEQYF. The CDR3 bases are TGTGCCAGCAGTGTTAGTCCCCACGAGCAGTACTTC.

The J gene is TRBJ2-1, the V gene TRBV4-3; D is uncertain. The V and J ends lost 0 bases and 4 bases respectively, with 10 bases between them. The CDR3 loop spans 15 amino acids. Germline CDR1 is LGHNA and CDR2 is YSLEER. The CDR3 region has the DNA TGCGCCAGCAGCCAAGATATGGCGAGGTACAATGAGCAGTTCTTC. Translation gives CASSQDMARYNEQFF.

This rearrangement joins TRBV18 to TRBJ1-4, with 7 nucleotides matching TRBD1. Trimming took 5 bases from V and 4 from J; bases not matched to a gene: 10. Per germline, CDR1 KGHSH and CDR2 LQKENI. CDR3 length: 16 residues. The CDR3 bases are TGTGCCAGCTCATTTAATCTGGCAGGGGGTAATGAAAAACTGTTTTTT. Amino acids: CASSFNLAGGNEKLFF.

Written as DNA, the CDR3 is TGTGCCAGCAGCCCCGAACCCGTCCGGACAGATACGCAGTATTTT. Translation: CASSPEPVRTDTQYF. The V and J genes are TRBV5-6 and TRBJ2-3; D remains unclear. Trimming stripped 4 bases from V and 3 bases from J, with 15 bases between. The V gene's germline CDR1 is SGHDT and CDR2 YYEEEE. The CDR3 has 15 residues.